This T cell receptor (beta chain) was documented in a study of blood T cell repertoires in COVID-19 (dated by TCRdb to the early 2020s). In terms of the full investigation: Samples covering the acute and convalescent phases of COVID-19 were provided by collaborators in the United States, Italy and Spain. The material from the prospective study consisted of cDNA or gDNA derived from T cells, B-cell-depleted T cells, or PBMCs. Subjects who had been exposed to COVID-19, were actively infected with it, or had recovered from it provided the deeply sampled blood TCRbeta repertoires that made up the dataset. The repertoires were released in a freely available public database meant as a resource for research on the immune response to SARS-CoV-2. Samples came from the ongoing ImmuneRACE study (first 160 participants) plus 1,254 subjects from 6 global collaborators. A de-identified subject ID, COVID-19 status, age in years and sex were almost always included in the sample metadata. Where available, HLA class I and class II types were obtained from metadata supplied by the sample provider rather than from assay-based typing.

Summary of the overall study and its limitations: Clinical and demographic metadata were provided uncurated, with the amount varying by source and participant.

Enrolling through a virtual design, the prospective study's participants ranged in age from roughly 18 to 89 years and lived across more than 20 United States geographic areas. In the prospective study, cohorts were assigned on the basis of participant-reported clinical history obtained from a screening survey and a study questionnaire. ImmuneRACE Cohort 3 recovered participants were defined by two consecutive negative NP/OP PCR tests, healthcare professional clearance, or symptom resolution. Each participant in the prospective study had whole blood, serum and a nasopharyngeal or oropharyngeal swab collected by mobile phlebotomists. Participants in the prospective study had the option to provide additional blood draws and questionnaires over a roughly 2-month period. Blood samples from the prospective study were shipped frozen or at room temperature prior to DNA extraction. CDR1 and CDR2, looked up from the germline V gene (reference sequence), are SSHAT and FNYEAQ. The CDR3 measures 13 amino acids from cysteine to phenylalanine. Only the CDR3 part of the read is kept: 39 bases, read in frame from the first base. After removal of 4 bases from V and 6 bases from J, the junction retains 3 bases not matched to a gene.

The immunoSEQ Assay, a bias-controlled multiplex PCR, was used to amplify TCRbeta CDR3 regions from genomic DNA. In the authors' own workflow: The number of nucleated cells in each sample was estimated from the amplification of reference gene primers within the assay. To quantify the absolute abundance of each unique TCRbeta CDR3 rearrangement, sequence reads were collapsed and filtered. For each sample, productive Simpson clonality was calculated as the square root of Simpson's diversity index across productive rearrangements. TCRdb took this table from immuneACCESS and kept in-frame rearrangements with V and J called. Such tables lack part of the clones; where checked against another copy, unresolved V genes explain under half of the gap, and the rest is unexplained. V, J and clone size are those of that table, while D and trimming were read from the DNA. The sample yields 150,000 to 250,000 clones; about four fifths were counted once. Jointly, the top ten make up roughly 7% of the sample.

Comment on this clone: The antigen it binds to is not known. Base qualities were left out, and no much larger clone turns up one base away.

The specimen sequenced was PBMCs or T cells enriched from blood (not recorded which). The TCR comes from a man in his forties or fifties who had recovered from COVID-19. The sequence joins TRBV7-7 to TRBJ2-3, with 8 bases aligning to TRBD1. The CDR3 loop reads CASSSGQGDTQYF. Here is the DNA: TGTGCCAGCAGCTCCGGACAGGGCGATACGCAGTATTTT.